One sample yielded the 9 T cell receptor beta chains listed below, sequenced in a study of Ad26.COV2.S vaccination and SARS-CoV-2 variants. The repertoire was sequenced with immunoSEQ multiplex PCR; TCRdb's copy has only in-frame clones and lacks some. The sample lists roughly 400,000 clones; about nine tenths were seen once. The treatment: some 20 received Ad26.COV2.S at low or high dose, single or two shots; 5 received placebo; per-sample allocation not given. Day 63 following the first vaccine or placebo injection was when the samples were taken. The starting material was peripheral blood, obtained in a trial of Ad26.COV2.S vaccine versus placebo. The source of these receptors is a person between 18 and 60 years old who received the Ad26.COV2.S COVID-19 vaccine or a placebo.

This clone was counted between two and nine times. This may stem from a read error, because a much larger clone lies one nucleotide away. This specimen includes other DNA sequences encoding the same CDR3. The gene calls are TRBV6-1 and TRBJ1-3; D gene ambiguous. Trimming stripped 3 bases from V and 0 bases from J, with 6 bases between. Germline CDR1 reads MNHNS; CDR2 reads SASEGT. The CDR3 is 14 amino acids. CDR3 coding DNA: TGTGCCAGCAGTGATGGCGTCTCTGGAAACACCATATATTTT. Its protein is CASSDGVSGNTIYF.

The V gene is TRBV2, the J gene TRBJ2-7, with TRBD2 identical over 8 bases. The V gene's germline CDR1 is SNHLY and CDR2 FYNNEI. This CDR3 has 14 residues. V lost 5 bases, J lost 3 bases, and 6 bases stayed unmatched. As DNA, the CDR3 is TGTGCCAGCAGTATAGGCGGGGGGCACTACGAGCAGTACTTC. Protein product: CASSIGGGHYEQYF.

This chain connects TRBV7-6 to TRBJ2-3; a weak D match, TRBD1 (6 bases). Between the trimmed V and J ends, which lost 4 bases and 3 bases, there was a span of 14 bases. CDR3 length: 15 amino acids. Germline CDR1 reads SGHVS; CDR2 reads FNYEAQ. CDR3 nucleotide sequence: TGTGCCAGCAGCTCCGGCACCCAGGGGACAGATACGCAGTATTTT. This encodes CASSSGTQGTDTQYF.

CDR3 residues: CASSTTAGPREKLFF. The DNA for the CDR3 is TGTGCCAGCAGCACAACAGCCGGACCTAGGGAAAAACTGTTTTTT. This sequence joins TRBV5-5 and TRBJ1-4; D uncertain. The CDR3 consists of 15 residues. Looked up from germline, CDR1 is SGHKS and CDR2 is YYEKEE (reference sequence). The V end was cut by 4 bases, the J end by 8 bases, with 18 bases between. The whole variable domain, remainder taken from reference TRBV5-5 and TRBJ1-4, is DAGVTQSPTHLIKTRGQQVTLRCSPISGHKSVSWYQQVLGQGPQFIFQYYEKEERGRGNFPDRFSARQFPNYSSELNVNALLLGDSALYLCASSTTAGPREKLFFGSGTQLSVL.

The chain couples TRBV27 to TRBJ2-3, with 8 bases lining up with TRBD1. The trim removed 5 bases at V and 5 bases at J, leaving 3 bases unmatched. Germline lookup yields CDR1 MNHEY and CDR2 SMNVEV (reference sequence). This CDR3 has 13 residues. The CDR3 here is CASSQQGVDTQYF. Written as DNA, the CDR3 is TGTGCCAGCAGTCAACAGGGGGTAGATACGCAGTATTTT.

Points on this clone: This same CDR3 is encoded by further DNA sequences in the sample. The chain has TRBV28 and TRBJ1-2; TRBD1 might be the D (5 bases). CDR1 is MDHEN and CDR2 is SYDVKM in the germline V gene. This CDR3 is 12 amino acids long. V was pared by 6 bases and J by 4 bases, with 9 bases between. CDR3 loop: CASSRQSYGYTF. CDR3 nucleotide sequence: TGTGCCAGCAGCCGACAGAGCTATGGCTACACCTTC.

Here the CDR3 reads CASSMGDRESSPLHF. The CDR3 DNA is TGTGCCAGCAGTATGGGGGACAGGGAGAGTTCACCCCTCCACTTT. This chain links TRBV28 with TRBJ1-6, with 9 nucleotides matching TRBD1. This CDR3 comprises 15 residues. The V gene's germline CDR1 is MDHEN and CDR2 SYDVKM. The trim removed 5 bases at V and 9 bases at J, leaving 8 bases unmatched.

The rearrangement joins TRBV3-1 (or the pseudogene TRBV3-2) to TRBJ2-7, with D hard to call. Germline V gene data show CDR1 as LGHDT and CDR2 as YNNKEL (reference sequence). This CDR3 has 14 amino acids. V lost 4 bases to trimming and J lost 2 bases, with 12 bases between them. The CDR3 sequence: CASSLGRVTYEQYF. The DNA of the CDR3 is TGTGCCAGCAGCCTTGGTCGGGTGACCTACGAGCAGTACTTC.

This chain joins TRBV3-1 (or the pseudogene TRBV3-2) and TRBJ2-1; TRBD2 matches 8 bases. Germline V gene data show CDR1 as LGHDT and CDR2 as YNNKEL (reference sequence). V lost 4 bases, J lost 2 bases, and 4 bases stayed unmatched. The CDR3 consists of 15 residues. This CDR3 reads CASSLGLGTYNEQFF. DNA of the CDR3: TGTGCCAGCAGCCTGGGACTAGGGACCTACAATGAGCAGTTCTTC.